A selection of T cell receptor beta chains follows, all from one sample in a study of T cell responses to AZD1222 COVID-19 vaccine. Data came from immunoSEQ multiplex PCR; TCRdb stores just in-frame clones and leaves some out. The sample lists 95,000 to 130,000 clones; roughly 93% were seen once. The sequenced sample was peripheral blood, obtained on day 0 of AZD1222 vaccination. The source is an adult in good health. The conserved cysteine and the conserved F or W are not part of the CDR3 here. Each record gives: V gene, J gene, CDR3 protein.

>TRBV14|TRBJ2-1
ASSQDWVSGAQF
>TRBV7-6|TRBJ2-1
ASSPEGGGPRVLDNEQF
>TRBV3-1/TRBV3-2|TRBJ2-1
ASSERDFPLDEQF
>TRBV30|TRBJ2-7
AWSVGFYEQY
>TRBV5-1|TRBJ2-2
ASSLRGVGDTGELF
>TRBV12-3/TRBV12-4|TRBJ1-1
ASSPADREAF
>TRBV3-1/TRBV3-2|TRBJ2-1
ASSQDLGGQF
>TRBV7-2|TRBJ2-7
ASSLESGRPGEQY
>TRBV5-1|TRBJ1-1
ASSLAPPREAF
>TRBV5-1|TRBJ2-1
ASSLALAGGNEQF
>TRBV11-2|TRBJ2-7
ASTYTGSGNNEQY